What follows are 18 T cell receptor beta chains derived from one specimen sequenced in a study of blood T cell repertoires in COVID-19. The protocol was immunoSEQ multiplex PCR, while the TCRdb copy is restricted to in-frame clones and leaves out a portion. The sample contains hundreds of thousands of clones, roughly 85% of which appear only once. The source material was peripheral blood. The receptors here all came from a man younger than 35 with active or convalescent COVID-19.

The gene calls are TRBV6-5 and TRBJ2-7, with D tentatively TRBD2 (6 bases). V gave up 2 bases and J gave up 9 bases, with 14 bases separating them. Germline V lookup: CDR1 MNHEY, CDR2 SVGAGI. The CDR3 is 13 amino acids. The CDR3 loop reads CASSYTRTGGQYF. CDR3 coding DNA: TGTGCCAGCAGTTACACACGGACCGGGGGGCAGTACTTC.

This chain uses TRBV6-2 or TRBV6-3 with TRBJ2-7, with D perhaps matching TRBD2 (6 bases). The germline V gene encodes CDR1 MNHEY and CDR2 SVGEGT. The germline V and J ends were trimmed by 2 bases and 1 base, with 18 bases remaining between them. The CDR3 totals 17 residues. DNA of the CDR3: TGTGCCAGCAGTTACGCCGAGTCGCGGGGTTTTTCCTACGAGCAGTACTTC. Protein sequence: CASSYAESRGFSYEQYF.

This chain uses TRBV6-5 with TRBJ1-6; weak D call: TRBD1 (5 bases). Trimming cost V 6 bases and J 7 bases, with 13 bases left between them. This CDR3 spans 14 amino acids. Germline V CDR1 and CDR2: MNHEY, SVGAGI. For the CDR3, the DNA is TGTGCCAGCAGCCAGGACATGGGCAATTCACCCCTCCACTTT. Translation: CASSQDMGNSPLHF.

The V gene is TRBV6-5, the J gene TRBJ1-1, with TRBD1 matching over 7 bases. V shed 6 bases, J shed 9 bases, and the junction held 7 bases outside the gene matches. The CDR3 totals 12 residues. From germline, CDR1 is MNHEY and CDR2 SVGAGI. CDR3 DNA: TGTGCCAGCAGATCCGGGACAGACAAAGCTTTCTTT. Translated, it gives CASRSGTDKAFF.

V is TRBV19 and J is TRBJ2-1, with TRBD2 matching over 10 bases. CDR3 length equals 16 residues. Looked up from germline, CDR1 is LNHDA and CDR2 is SQIVND (reference sequence). The junction had 8 bases not matched to a gene; V was cut back by 3 bases and J by 6 bases. CDR3 nucleotides: TGTGCCAGTAGTATCGTGCCTAGCGGGGGACGCAATGAGCAGTTCTTC. Amino acid sequence: CASSIVPSGGRNEQFF.

V is TRBV18 and J is TRBJ1-2; the D gene is possibly TRBD1 (6 bases). With 3 bases removed from V and 3 bases from J, the gap between germline ends came to 11 bases. From germline, CDR1 is KGHSH and CDR2 LQKENI. The CDR3 spans 14 residues. Here the CDR3 reads CASSPEDRYYGYTF. CDR3 DNA: TGTGCCAGCTCACCCGAGGACAGATACTATGGCTACACCTTC.

CDR3: CASSQLGEAFF. CDR3 DNA sequence: TGTGCCAGCAGCCAACTCGGGGAAGCTTTCTTT. The chain combines TRBV27 with TRBJ1-1; D is unclear. V was clipped by 6 bases and J by 8 bases, with 10 bases between them. The CDR3 is 11 amino acids. Germline lookup yields CDR1 MNHEY and CDR2 SMNVEV (reference sequence).

The chain uses TRBV2 and TRBJ2-7, with D possibly matching TRBD2 (6 bases). Per the germline V gene, CDR1 is SNHLY and CDR2 is FYNNEI. The CDR3 covers 13 residues. The V end lost 4 bases, the J end lost 3 bases, and 10 bases lay between the germline ends. CDR3 sequence (DNA): TGTGCCAGCAGTGGGGGACTGATCTACGAGCAGTACTTC. Protein: CASSGGLIYEQYF.

This clone has only one observation. V usage is TRBV19 and J usage is TRBJ2-1; D not certain. V was pared by 3 bases and J by 8 bases, with 11 bases between. The CDR3 covers 13 residues. Germline V lookup: CDR1 LNHDA, CDR2 SQIVND (reference sequence). This chain's CDR3 is CASSIRLADEQFF. In DNA, the CDR3 is TGTGCCAGTAGTATCCGACTTGCAGATGAGCAGTTCTTC.

This clone was found a few times. The rearrangement joins TRBV19 to TRBJ1-5; maybe TRBD1 (6 bases). The CDR3 sequence is 15 residues long. Germline V gives CDR1 LNHDA, CDR2 SQIVND (reference sequence). V lost 5 bases to trimming and J lost 0 bases, with 11 bases between them. CDR3 nucleotides: TGTGCCAGTAGTTGGTCAGGGGATAGCAATCAGCCCCAGCATTTT. It encodes CASSWSGDSNQPQHF.

The rearrangement links TRBV9 to TRBJ2-1, with 7 bases identical to TRBD1. CDR3 length: 16 residues. The J segment lost 4 bases and the V segment lost 2 bases, leaving 9 bases of the junction unmatched. Germline V gene data show CDR1 as SGDLS and CDR2 as YYNGEE. CDR3 DNA: TGTGCCAGCAGCGTCGCACAGGGGACAATTTACAATGAGCAGTTCTTC. Amino acid sequence: CASSVAQGTIYNEQFF.

This clone appeared a few times. The rearrangement joins TRBV7-2 to TRBJ1-2, with 7 bases aligning to TRBD1. The CDR3 is 12 residues long. Germline V CDR1 and CDR2: SGHTA, FQGNSA. The V and J ends lost 7 bases and 7 bases, in that order; junction bases with no gene match: 6. CDR3 sequence (DNA): TGTGCCAGCACAGGGGGTGGTGGTGGCTACACCTTC. This sequence encodes CASTGGGGGYTF.

The rearrangement links TRBV5-4 to TRBJ2-1; 11 bases map to TRBD2. The CDR3 is 15 residues long. Germline CDR1 is SGHNT and CDR2 is YYREEE (reference sequence). V lost 6 bases, J lost 5 bases, and 7 bases stayed unmatched. The CDR3 DNA is TGTGCCAGCACCGTCGGGACTAGCGGACACAATGAGCAGTTCTTC. This codes for CASTVGTSGHNEQFF.

V usage is TRBV9 and J usage is TRBJ2-6; a possible D gene is TRBD1 (6 bases). This CDR3 is built from 16 residues. Germline values: CDR1 SGDLS, CDR2 YYNGEE. V lost 4 bases and J lost 3, with 14 bases in between. CDR3 sequence (DNA): TGTGCCAGCAGCACAGGGATTCCTGGTGGGGCCAACGTCCTGACTTTC. Residues: CASSTGIPGGANVLTF.

In this sample, this clone turned up a few times. The chain carries TRBV19 and TRBJ1-3, with D possibly TRBD1 on 6 matching bases. Germline V gene lookup returns CDR1 LNHDA and CDR2 SQIVND (reference sequence). With 3 bases removed from V and 8 bases from J, the gap between germline ends came to 17 bases. CDR3 size: 15 residues. The CDR3 region has the DNA TGTGCCAGTAGTATTGGGGGGGCACTCGGCCACACCATATATTTT. The encoded protein is CASSIGGALGHTIYF.

The chain joins TRBV9 to TRBJ2-5, with TRBD2 matching 12 bases. This CDR3 has 18 residues. Germline CDR1 reads SGDLS; CDR2 reads YYNGEE. V trimming: 0 bases; J trimming: 4 bases; junction bases outside the gene matches: 10. CDR3 loop: CASSVGTSGTGFGETQYF. The CDR3 DNA sequence: TGTGCCAGCAGCGTAGGGACTAGCGGGACGGGGTTCGGAGAGACCCAGTACTTC.

The chain uses TRBV24-1 and TRBJ1-2, with 8 nucleotides matching TRBD1. This CDR3 comprises 15 residues. After removal of 4 bases from V and 8 bases from J, the junction contained 11 bases not matched to a gene. Looked up from germline, CDR1 is KGHDR and CDR2 is SFDVKD. Here the CDR3 DNA reads TGTGCCACCAGTGACCCCGGGACAGGTGGTGAAGGCTACACCTTC. It encodes CATSDPGTGGEGYTF.

The chain has TRBV9 and TRBJ2-7; 8 positions agree with TRBD1. The germline CDR1 and CDR2 sequences are SGDLS and YYNGEE. The ends lost 4 bases at V and 2 bases at J; junction bases unmatched: 8. The CDR3 runs 15 residues. CDR3 DNA: TGTGCCAGCAGCCTAGACGGGACAGGTGCCTACGAGCAGTACTTC. Residues: CASSLDGTGAYEQYF.